This T cell receptor beta chain is from a study of blood T cell repertoires in COVID-19 (dated by TCRdb to 2019 to 2021). General notes on the study: Samples from collaborators originated in the United States, Italy and Spain and spanned both the acute and convalescent phases of COVID-19. The material from the prospective study consisted of cDNA or gDNA derived from T cells, B-cell-depleted T cells, or PBMCs. Deeply sampled blood TCRbeta repertoires from subjects exposed to, actively infected with, or recovered from COVID-19 were included in the dataset. A freely available public database, intended as a resource for researchers studying the immune response to SARS-CoV-2, is where the repertoires were released. The samples were drawn from the first 160 participants of the ongoing ImmuneRACE study and from 950 to 1,500 subjects provided by 6 global collaborators. The sample metadata nearly always contained a de-identified subject ID, COVID-19 status, age in years and sex. Where available, HLA class I and class II types were taken from metadata supplied by the sample provider and were not determined by assay-based typing. Overall study outcomes, separate from this receptor: Clinical and demographic metadata were provided uncurated, with the amount varying by source and participant.

This clone was counted a few times. It has no known antigen specificity. The germline gene is not matched at one end of the junction; a read error may be the cause. The CDR3 numbers 13 residues from cysteine through phenylalanine. Only CDR3 DNA remains: 39 bases, in frame from the first base. TCRbeta CDR3 regions were amplified from genomic DNA using the immunoSEQ Assay, a bias-controlled multiplex PCR. The source study handled its data this way. Within the assay, amplification of reference gene primers was used to estimate how many nucleated cells each sample contained. To quantify the absolute abundance of each unique TCRbeta CDR3 rearrangement, sequence reads were collapsed and filtered. Productive Simpson clonality was computed per sample as the square root of Simpson's diversity index over productive rearrangements. Not all clones reach the TCRdb copy of this immuneACCESS table, which keeps in-frame sequences only. Checked studies attribute under half of the gap to unresolved V genes and leave the rest unexplained. D and trimming were read from the DNA, whereas the V and J calls and clone size are those reported in that table. This sample gives 30,000 to 40,000 clones in total; roughly 92% of them show up just once. The ten most abundant clones make up about 5% of the sample.

Each collaborating institution followed its own protocols to collect whole blood in K2EDTA tubes. For TCRbeta analysis, collaborator samples were shipped as frozen whole blood, as isolated PBMCs, or as DNA extracted from either sample type. The origin of this receptor is a human donor in a cohort sampled during active COVID-19. This chain is built from TRBV12-3 or TRBV12-4 and TRBJ1-2; the central 8 bases match TRBD1. Sequencing input: peripheral blood. At the DNA level, the sequence is TGTGCCAGCAATTTACAGGGGGTGGATGGCTACACCTTC. This is translated as CASNLQGVDGYTF.